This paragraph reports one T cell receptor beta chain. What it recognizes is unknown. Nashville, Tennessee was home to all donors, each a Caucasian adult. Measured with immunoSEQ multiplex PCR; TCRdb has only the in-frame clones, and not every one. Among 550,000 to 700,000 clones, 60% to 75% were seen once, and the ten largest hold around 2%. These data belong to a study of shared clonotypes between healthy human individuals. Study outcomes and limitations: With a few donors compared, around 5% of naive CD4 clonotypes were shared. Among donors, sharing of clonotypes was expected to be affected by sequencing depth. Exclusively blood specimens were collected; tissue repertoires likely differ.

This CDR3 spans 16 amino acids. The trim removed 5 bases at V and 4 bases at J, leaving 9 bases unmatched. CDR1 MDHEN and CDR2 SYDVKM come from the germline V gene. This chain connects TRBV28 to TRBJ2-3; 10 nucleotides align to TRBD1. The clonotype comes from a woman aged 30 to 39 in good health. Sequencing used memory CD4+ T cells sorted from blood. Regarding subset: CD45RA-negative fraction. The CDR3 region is CASSTPGQGFSDTQYF. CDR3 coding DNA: TGTGCCAGCAGTACACCGGGACAGGGGTTTTCAGATACGCAGTATTTT.